The sequence of this TCR beta chain was determined in a study of blood T cell repertoires in COVID-19. The wider study: Some COVID-19 samples were acute and others convalescent; all came from the United States, Italy and Spain. T cells, B-cell-depleted T cells, or PBMCs provided the cDNA or gDNA that served as material.

V lost 6 bases and J lost 0, with 13 bases in between. The CDR3 sequence is 15 residues long. The germline CDR1 and CDR2 sequences are PRHDT and FYEKMQ (reference sequence). The authors' processing: Reference gene primer amplification gave nucleated cell count estimates. Profiling relied on immunoSEQ multiplex PCR, and the TCRdb table lists in-frame clones only, not all of them. The DNA gave D and trimming, while V, J and clone size come from that table. The repertoire has 70,000 to 85,000 clones, 87% of them found once; the top ten carry over 2.5%. The V gene is TRBV13, the J gene TRBJ2-3; D might be TRBD2 (7 bases). This sequence originates from a woman aged 45-59 years with active or convalescent COVID-19. The sample consisted of peripheral blood. The CDR3 region is CASRYRGGSTDTQYF. CDR3 coding DNA: TGTGCCAGCAGGTATAGGGGGGGTAGCACAGATACGCAGTATTTT.